A selection of T cell receptor beta chains follows, all from one sample in a study of shared clonotypes between healthy human individuals. Some clones are missing from TCRdb's copy, which holds only in-frame ones; the method was immunoSEQ multiplex PCR. Of about 1 million clones in the sample, 75% to 80% were seen once. The sequenced sample consisted of memory CD4+ T cells from PBMCs. Every receptor here comes from a man younger than 35 in good health. Some clones in this sample may be carry-over from other donors' samples. CDR3s include the opening cysteine and the closing phenylalanine or tryptophan. Each record gives: J gene, V gene, D gene, clone size, CDR3 protein, CDR3 DNA. The D gene is left open where the match is weak. Clone size appears in some rows only: once, few, many, or a class for an expanded clone.

>TRBJ2-7|TRBV11-2|.|.
CASSFGPPGSEQYF
TGTGCCAGCAGCTTTGGCCCCCCAGGTTCCGAGCAGTACTTC
>TRBJ1-1|TRBV6-1|.|.
CASSERLLSGGTEAFF
TGTGCCAGCAGTGAAAGGCTCCTCTCGGGGGGAACTGAAGCTTTCTTT
>TRBJ2-7|TRBV9|.|once
CASSVVGNSYEQYF
TGTGCCAGCAGCGTAGTGGGCAACTCATACGAGCAGTACTTC
>TRBJ1-5|TRBV2|.|.
CASSEQLGSNQPQHF
TGTGCCAGCAGTGAACAATTAGGGAGCAATCAGCCCCAGCATTTT
>TRBJ2-2|TRBV28|TRBD1|.
CASSFRGQVNTGELFF
TGTGCCAGCAGTTTCCGGGGACAGGTGAACACCGGGGAGCTGTTTTTT
>TRBJ2-7|TRBV5-1|TRBD2|.
CASSLEASGSIEQYF
TGCGCCAGCAGCTTGGAGGCTAGCGGGAGTATCGAGCAGTACTTC
>TRBJ1-1|TRBV7-9|TRBD1|.
CASSFSDREAFF
TGTGCCAGCAGCTTCTCGGACAGGGAAGCTTTCTTT
>TRBJ2-1|TRBV4-1|TRBD2|.
CASSQDRREGLRYYEQFF
TGCGCCAGCAGCCAAGATCGACGGGAGGGTTTAAGGTATTATGAGCAGTTCTTC
>TRBJ2-6|TRBV7-3|.|.
CASSLSPGANVLTF
TGTGCCAGCAGCTTATCGCCTGGGGCCAACGTCCTGACTTTC
>TRBJ2-1|TRBV25-1|TRBD2|few
CASSVIGTSWDEQFF
TGTGCCAGCAGTGTCATTGGGACTAGCTGGGATGAGCAGTTCTTC
>TRBJ1-5|TRBV6-5|.|.
CASRRRNSNQPQHF
TGTGCCAGCCGCCGGAGGAATAGCAATCAGCCCCAGCATTTT
>TRBJ2-5|TRBV10-3|TRBD2|.
CASREGATSGSEETQYF
TGTGCCAGCAGGGAGGGGGCGACTAGCGGGAGCGAGGAGACCCAGTACTTC
>TRBJ2-4|TRBV6-5|TRBD2|.
CASSYNAGGANHF
TGTGCCAGCAGTTACAACGCGGGAGGCGCCAATCACTTC
>TRBJ2-7|TRBV5-1|.|once
CASSLVDRAGYEQYF
TGCGCCAGCAGCTTGGTAGACAGGGCGGGATACGAGCAGTACTTC
>TRBJ1-1|TRBV9|.|.
CASSVAAGRDTEAFF
TGTGCCAGCAGCGTAGCGGCAGGGAGGGACACTGAAGCTTTCTTT
>TRBJ2-3|TRBV5-1|.|.
CASSPQPRLGGDTQYF
TGCGCCAGCAGTCCACAACCTAGGCTTGGTGGAGATACGCAGTATTTT
>TRBJ2-7|TRBV28|.|few
CASNVLAGSYEQYF
TGTGCCAGCAACGTGCTAGCAGGCTCCTACGAGCAGTACTTC
>TRBJ1-4|TRBV28|.|.
CASITTRSEKLFF
TGTGCCAGCATTACTACCCGGAGCGAAAAACTGTTTTTT
>TRBJ2-3|TRBV4-1|TRBD2|.
CASSQGGGLANTDTQYF
TGCGCCAGCAGCCAAGGAGGGGGACTAGCGAACACAGATACGCAGTATTTT
>TRBJ2-3|TRBV7-9|TRBD1|.
CASSQDRATDTQYF
TGTGCCAGCAGCCAAGACAGGGCCACAGATACGCAGTATTTT
>TRBJ1-3|TRBV19|.|.
CASRGLSSGNTIYF
TGTGCCAGTAGGGGTTTGAGCTCTGGAAACACCATATATTTT
>TRBJ2-1|TRBV9|TRBD2|.
CASSAGLADSYNEQFF
TGTGCCAGCAGCGCGGGACTAGCGGACTCCTACAATGAGCAGTTCTTC
>TRBJ2-1|TRBV30|TRBD2|once
CAWSGIAGGEQFF
TGTGCCTGGAGTGGAATAGCGGGAGGTGAGCAGTTCTTC
>TRBJ1-1|TRBV27|.|.
CASSLPPRGAGFTTEAFF
TGTGCCAGCAGTTTACCCCCTCGGGGGGCCGGTTTTACTACTGAAGCTTTCTTT
>TRBJ1-1|TRBV18|.|.
CASSPQGENTEAFF
TGTGCCAGCTCACCACAGGGGGAAAACACTGAAGCTTTCTTT
>TRBJ1-2|TRBV29-1|TRBD1|.
CSVDDRGRGYTF
TGCAGCGTTGATGACAGGGGAAGAGGCTACACCTTC
>TRBJ2-7|TRBV27|TRBD2|.
CASSLSASGTYEQYF
TGTGCCAGCAGTTTATCGGCTAGCGGAACCTACGAGCAGTACTTC
>TRBJ2-6|TRBV30|TRBD1|once
CAWNRKTGGRSGANVLTF
TGTGCCTGGAACAGAAAGACAGGGGGCCGGTCTGGGGCCAACGTCCTGACTTTC
>TRBJ2-5|TRBV5-1|.|.
CASSFRLAGQETQYF
TGCGCCAGCAGCTTTAGATTAGCAGGCCAAGAGACCCAGTACTTC
>TRBJ1-5|TRBV28|TRBD1|.
CASSLSGTGGYQPQHF
TGTGCCAGCAGTTTATCAGGGACAGGGGGTTATCAGCCCCAGCATTTT
>TRBJ1-2|TRBV7-6|TRBD1|few
CASSAGGTAYGYTF
TGTGCCAGCAGCGCCGGAGGGACAGCTTATGGCTACACCTTC
>TRBJ2-7|TRBV4-1|.|.
CASSQVAQIGVVYEQYF
TGCGCCAGCAGCCAAGTTGCCCAAATTGGGGTAGTCTACGAGCAGTACTTC